The sequence of this T cell receptor (beta chain) was determined in a study of blood T cell repertoires in COVID-19. TCRdb's copy holds only in-frame clones and misses some; the assay was immunoSEQ multiplex PCR. The sample carries some 310,000 clones, 87% recorded once. Looked up from germline, CDR1 is SGHVS and CDR2 is FQNEAQ. The V gene end was trimmed by 5 bases and the J gene end by 0 bases; junction bases not matched to a gene: 15. This CDR3 spans 18 amino acids. Sequencing was carried out using peripheral blood. This sequence joins TRBV7-8 and TRBJ2-5, with 7 bases that match TRBD1. The source of this sequence is a man in his forties or fifties with active or convalescent COVID-19. The CDR3 DNA is TGTGCCAGCAGCGGATGGGGTGACCGGGACAGCCACCAAGAGACCCAGTACTTC. This codes for CASSGWGDRDSHQETQYF.